What follows are 7 T cell receptor beta chains derived from one specimen sequenced in a study of cytomegalovirus exposure and HLA in healthy donors. Vbeta (60) and Jbeta (13) primers were used in the PCR. Assay used: immunoSEQ multiplex PCR; TCRdb lists only in-frame clones, some missing. This table has 100,000 to 130,000 clones, 70% to 85% appearing once. Sequenced material: PBMCs. The receptors come from a male donor in good health and CMV-seronegative.

This clone was seen only once. This chain links TRBV6-4 with TRBJ2-2; 7 nucleotides align to TRBD1. J was trimmed by 4 bases and V by 6 bases; bases with no gene match: 8. The germline V gene encodes CDR1 MRHNA and CDR2 SNTAGT. This CDR3 is 15 amino acids long. The CDR3, as DNA: TGTGCCAGCAGCGGGACAGTTCTTGGCACCGGGGAGCTGTTTTTT. Its protein product is CASSGTVLGTGELFF.

This chain connects TRBV6-5 to TRBJ2-7; 8 bases are shared with TRBD2. The V segment lost 2 bases and the J segment 3 bases; nucleotides outside the gene matches: 6. This CDR3 spans 15 amino acids. Germline V gives CDR1 MNHEY, CDR2 SVGAGI. CDR3: CASSYGREVNYEQYF. The CDR3 DNA reads as TGTGCCAGCAGTTACGGGCGGGAGGTAAACTACGAGCAGTACTTC.

The genes are TRBV6-5 and TRBJ2-2; D gene ambiguous. Germline loops: CDR1 MNHEY, CDR2 SVGAGI. V gave up 8 bases and J gave up 6 bases, with 13 bases separating them. The CDR3 consists of 13 residues. The CDR3: CASRYRRSGELFF. The CDR3 nucleotides read TGTGCCAGCCGCTATCGGAGATCCGGGGAGCTGTTTTTT.

The chain couples TRBV7-7 to TRBJ2-5; perhaps TRBD1 as D (5 bases). The last part of the DNA fits TRBJ2-7 better; the J call may be wrong. This CDR3 has 13 residues. Germline V lookup: CDR1 SSHAT, CDR2 FNYEAQ (reference sequence). CDR3 nucleotide sequence: TGTGCCAGCAGCCCAGGGATATCGGGCGAGCAGTACTTC. It codes for CASSPGISGEQYF.

The chain carries TRBV18 and TRBJ1-4; TRBD1 matches 9 bases. V lost 0 bases to trimming and J lost 6 bases; unmatched junction nucleotides: 2. Germline V CDR1 and CDR2: KGHSH, LQKENI. The CDR3 runs 15 residues. In nucleotides, the CDR3 is TGTGCCAGCTCACCACCGGGACAGGGAGATGAAAAACTGTTTTTT. Its protein is CASSPPGQGDEKLFF.

V and J are TRBV11-2 and TRBJ2-5; D is unresolved. Trimming removed 5 bases at V and 0 bases at J, with 4 bases between. Looked up from germline, CDR1 is SGHAT and CDR2 is FQNNGV. The CDR3 totals 12 residues. The CDR3 protein is CASSTNQETQYF. The CDR3 nucleotides are TGTGCCAGCAGCACAAACCAAGAGACCCAGTACTTC.

The J gene is TRBJ2-7, the V gene TRBV6-1; D perhaps matches TRBD1 (7 bases). Trimming took off 3 bases at V and 2 bases at J, with 11 bases between the two ends. The CDR3 contains 14 residues. CDR1 MNHNS and CDR2 SASEGT come from the germline V gene. The CDR3 DNA reads as TGTGCCAGCAGTGAGGGGGGACAGACCTACGAGCAGTACTTC. It codes for CASSEGGQTYEQYF.